Listed below are T cell receptor beta chains from one sample, sequenced in a study of blood T cell repertoires in COVID-19. The table came from immunoSEQ multiplex PCR; TCRdb's copy has only in-frame clones and leaves some out. The data show roughly 200,000 clones, with roughly 85% seen just once and 4.5% to 5% held by the top ten. Sequencing was done on a sample of PBMCs or T cells enriched from blood (not recorded which). The receptors were gathered from a woman aged 50 to 60 who had been exposed to COVID-19. CDR3s include the opening cysteine and the closing phenylalanine or tryptophan. Each record gives: clone size, V gene, D gene, J gene, CDR3 protein, CDR3 DNA. The D gene is left open where the match is weak. Not every row has a clone size; where given, it reads once, few, many or a size class.

NA	TRBV7-9	NA	TRBJ2-5	CASSRTLGQETQYF	TGTGCCAGCAGCCGGACTCTTGGTCAAGAGACCCAGTACTTC
NA	TRBV11-3	TRBD1	TRBJ2-1	CASSLNSGQGLYEQFF	TGTGCCAGCAGCTTAAATTCAGGACAGGGATTATATGAGCAGTTCTTC
NA	TRBV6-1	NA	TRBJ1-1	CASSEATGTLNTEAFF	TGTGCCAGCAGTGAAGCTACCGGGACTTTGAACACTGAAGCTTTCTTT
few	TRBV6-6	TRBD2	TRBJ2-1	CASRESGGVYNEQFF	TGTGCCAGCAGGGAGAGCGGGGGGGTCTACAATGAGCAGTTCTTC
many	TRBV10-2	NA	TRBJ2-1	CASSESLAHQFF	TGCGCCAGCAGTGAGTCGCTAGCGCACCAGTTCTTC
NA	TRBV5-1	TRBD1	TRBJ1-2	CASSFRGHGYTF	TGCGCCAGCAGCTTTAGGGGGCATGGCTACACCTTC
NA	TRBV7-9	NA	TRBJ2-2	CASSFLLANTGELFF	TGTGCCAGCAGTTTCCTTCTTGCGAACACCGGGGAGCTGTTTTTT
NA	TRBV2	NA	TRBJ1-3	CASGQGGRGPGSSGNTIYF	TGTGCCAGCGGCCAAGGTGGCAGGGGACCAGGATCTTCTGGAAACACCATATATTTT
NA	TRBV6-5	NA	TRBJ1-2	CASSIARENYGYTF	TGTGCCAGCAGTATCGCCAGGGAAAACTATGGCTACACCTTC
NA	TRBV27	NA	TRBJ2-7	CASRWGSSYEQYF	TGTGCCAGCAGATGGGGCTCGTCCTACGAGCAGTACTTC
NA	TRBV6-2/TRBV6-3	NA	TRBJ2-1	CASSQTLQNEQFF	TGTGCCAGCAGTCAAACCCTCCAGAATGAGCAGTTCTTC
NA	TRBV7-2	TRBD2	TRBJ2-7	CASSPSGGQTYEQYF	TGTGCCAGCAGCCCTAGCGGGGGGCAAACCTACGAGCAGTACTTC
NA	TRBV27	TRBD1	TRBJ2-2	CASSDYRGLGELFF	TGTGCCAGCAGTGACTACAGGGGGCTGGGGGAGCTGTTTTTT
NA	TRBV5-1	NA	TRBJ2-7	CASSLDPRGYEQYF	TGCGCCAGCAGCTTGGACCCGAGGGGGTACGAGCAGTACTTC
NA	TRBV7-9	NA	TRBJ1-4	CASSTRAGVGRTNEKLFF	TGTGCCAGCAGCACCCGGGCGGGGGTGGGGCGAACTAATGAAAAACTGTTTTTT
NA	TRBV7-2	NA	TRBJ1-5	CASSLDREREPQHF	TGTGCCAGCAGCTTAGACAGGGAAAGGGAGCCCCAGCATTTT
NA	TRBV4-2	NA	TRBJ2-1	CASSQGRGVDEQFF	TGTGCCAGCAGCCAAGGGAGAGGAGTCGATGAGCAGTTCTTC
NA	TRBV2	NA	TRBJ2-7	CASGAGNYEQYF	TGTGCCAGCGGGGCAGGGAACTACGAGCAGTACTTC
NA	TRBV10-3	TRBD1	TRBJ1-2	CAISEGGTGGGHGYTF	TGTGCCATCAGTGAGGGCGGGACAGGAGGAGGTCATGGCTACACCTTC
few	TRBV2	NA	TRBJ1-4	CASRVDPGVEKLFF	TGTGCCAGCAGGGTGGACCCAGGGGTTGAAAAACTGTTTTTT
few	TRBV20-1	NA	TRBJ1-4	CSARPGEKLFF	TGCAGTGCTAGGCCTGGCGAAAAACTGTTTTTT
once	TRBV2	TRBD2	TRBJ2-2	CASGGLAGTGELFF	TGTGCCAGCGGGGGACTAGCGGGGACCGGGGAGCTGTTTTTT
NA	TRBV14	NA	TRBJ2-7	CASSRLDPGQGTYEQYF	TGTGCCAGCAGCCGCCTTGACCCAGGCCAGGGGACCTACGAGCAGTACTTC
NA	TRBV7-9	TRBD1	TRBJ1-5	CASSLGTGGDRNQPQHF	TGTGCCAGCAGCTTGGGGACAGGGGGCGATCGCAATCAGCCCCAGCATTTT
NA	TRBV7-2	TRBD2	TRBJ2-7	CASSFRGGAQEQYF	TGTGCCAGCAGCTTCCGCGGGGGGGCCCAAGAGCAGTACTTC
NA	TRBV30	NA	TRBJ1-6	CAWRKGLGLPNSPLHF	TGTGCCTGGAGGAAGGGACTTGGACTCCCAAATTCACCCCTCCACTTT
NA	TRBV9	TRBD1	TRBJ1-2	CASSVGGQVLVGYGYTF	TGTGCCAGCAGCGTAGGGGGACAGGTCCTAGTTGGCTATGGCTACACCTTC